These 13 T cell receptor beta chains came from one sample sequenced in a study of Tregs in tolerant kidney transplant recipients. Sequencing used immunoSEQ multiplex PCR; TCRdb keeps in-frame clones, though not all of them. The sample records just over 15,000 clones, approximately 90% being singletons. The sequenced material came from CD8+ T cells from blood. Receptors originate from a human donor in good health.

The chain uses TRBV30 and TRBJ2-7; unclear D gene. The CDR3 consists of 12 residues. The germline V and J ends were trimmed by 0 bases and 7 bases, with 10 bases remaining between them. The germline CDR1 and CDR2 sequences are GTSNPN and SVGIG (reference sequence). The CDR3 coding sequence is TGTGCCTGGAGTGTAACAGCTCGGGAGCAGTACTTC. Its translation: CAWSVTAREQYF.

The V call is TRBV18, the J call TRBJ2-3, with 11 positions matching TRBD2. Germline lookup yields CDR1 KGHSH and CDR2 LQKENI. V trimming: 4 bases; J trimming: 0 bases; junction bases outside the gene matches: 3. This CDR3 is 16 amino acids long. CDR3 nucleotide sequence: TGTGCCAGCTCACAGACTAGCGGGGAAAGCACAGATACGCAGTATTTT. Its protein product is CASSQTSGESTDTQYF.

The gene calls are TRBV9 and TRBJ2-7; 9 positions agree with TRBD1. The V gene's germline CDR1 is SGDLS and CDR2 YYNGEE. The CDR3 covers 13 residues. J was trimmed by 6 bases and V by 3 bases; bases with no gene match: 4. The CDR3 region is CASSGGQGSEQYF. In DNA, the CDR3 is TGTGCCAGCAGCGGTGGACAGGGGAGCGAGCAGTACTTC.

The chain combines TRBV19 with TRBJ2-1; D gene unclear. Germline CDR1 LNHDA, CDR2 SQIVND (reference sequence). Between the trimmed V and J ends, which lost 5 bases and 7 bases, there was a span of 6 bases. The CDR3 runs to 11 residues. The CDR3 here is CASSSWNEQFF. The CDR3 region has the DNA TGTGCCAGTAGTTCGTGGAATGAGCAGTTCTTC. Full variable domain (missing parts from reference TRBV19 and TRBJ2-1): DGGITQSPKYLFRKEGQNVTLSCEQNLNHDAMYWYRQDPGQGLRLIYYSQIVNDFQKGDIAEGYSVSREKKESFPLTVTSAQKNPTAFYLCASSSWNEQFFGPGTRLTVL.

The chain carries TRBV7-2 and TRBJ2-5; either TRBD1 or TRBD2 may fit D (6 bases each). This CDR3 region has 15 residues. With 1 base removed from V and 2 bases from J, the gap between germline ends came to 11 bases. Germline lookup yields CDR1 SGHTA and CDR2 FQGNSA. CDR3 DNA: TGTGCCAGCAGCTTAGTAACAGGGACTCAAGAGACCCAGTACTTC. Translated: CASSLVTGTQETQYF.

This clone has only one observation. The chain links TRBV4-2 to TRBJ2-5; TRBD2 matches at 10 bases. V trimming: 3 bases; J trimming: 2 bases; junction bases outside the gene matches: 9. The CDR3 is 17 amino acids. Germline-derived CDR1 and CDR2 are LGHNA and YNFKEQ. The CDR3 spells CASSQKPASGGQETQYF. In nucleotides, the CDR3 is TGTGCCAGCAGCCAGAAGCCGGCTAGCGGGGGTCAAGAGACCCAGTACTTC.

The chain links TRBV25-1 to TRBJ2-5, with TRBD1 as a possible D gene (5 bases). Germline V lookup: CDR1 MGHDK, CDR2 SYGVNS. The CDR3 runs to 15 residues. V lost 8 bases to trimming and J lost 0 bases, with 16 bases between them. This CDR3 reads CASQGHTLYQETQYF. CDR3 nucleotides: TGTGCCAGCCAAGGACATACCTTGTACCAAGAGACCCAGTACTTC.

The chain couples TRBV2 to TRBJ2-7; unclear D gene. V lost 8 bases, J lost 7 bases, and 12 bases lay in between. The CDR3 covers 11 residues. The germline V gene has CDR1 SNHLY and CDR2 FYNNEI. CDR3 nucleotides: TGTGCCAGCCAGAGCCCCCAGGAGCAGTACTTC. It translates to CASQSPQEQYF.

This chain links TRBV5-1 with TRBJ2-1, with D uncertain. Germline assignment: CDR1 SGHRS and CDR2 YFSETQ. The CDR3 is 16 amino acids. Trimming pared 4 bases from V and 0 bases from J, leaving 14 bases between. CDR3 loop: CASSMEWQSSYNEQFF. The CDR3 DNA reads TGCGCCAGCAGCATGGAGTGGCAAAGCTCCTACAATGAGCAGTTCTTC.

In its sample, this clone was seen once. This chain uses TRBV6-5 with TRBJ1-2, with D perhaps matching TRBD1 (5 bases). V lost 6 bases, J lost 5 bases, and 19 bases lay in between. Germline V gene sequence: CDR1 MNHEY, CDR2 SVGAGI. The CDR3 is made up of 15 amino acids. The DNA for the CDR3 is TGTGCCAGCAGCGAGGCAGGGTCCGCTGCTTATGGCTACACCTTC. Its protein is CASSEAGSAAYGYTF.

V gene TRBV4-3 combines with J gene TRBJ2-3; 12 bases match TRBD2. V gave up 1 base and J gave up 7 bases; unmatched junction bases: 6. CDR1 is LGHNA and CDR2 is YSLEER in the germline V gene. This CDR3 has 16 residues. The CDR3 here is CASSQATSGGLNTQYF. In nucleotides, the CDR3 is TGCGCCAGCAGCCAAGCCACTAGCGGGGGGCTCAATACGCAGTATTTT.

By its share, this clone is large. The chain carries TRBV5-6 and TRBJ1-2; tentative D call: TRBD1 (5 bases). CDR1 and CDR2 (germline): SGHDT, YYEEEE. Trimming took off 3 bases at V and 7 bases at J, with 16 bases between the two ends. The CDR3 covers 14 residues. This CDR3 is CASSSSGSFGGYTF. CDR3 coding DNA: TGTGCCAGCAGCTCATCAGGGTCTTTCGGTGGCTACACCTTC.

This rearrangement joins TRBV7-8 to TRBJ1-4, with a weak D call TRBD1 (5 bases). CDR1 is SGHVS, CDR2 FQNEAQ, per germline. The V and J ends lost 4 bases and 0 bases respectively, with 9 bases between them. The CDR3 sequence is 15 residues long. The CDR3 DNA reads as TGTGCCAGCAGCTCCCACAGGTCAACTAATGAAAAACTGTTTTTT. This sequence encodes CASSSHRSTNEKLFF.